Described below is a single TCR beta chain sequence and its context. Its antigen remains unknown. High-throughput TCR beta sequencing covered peripheral CD8+ and CD4+ T cells. Purification of the CD8+ and CD4+ T cells relied on negative isolation, and TEMRA cells underwent FACS enrichment. These data come from a study of CD8 T cells in Susac syndrome. The study, taken as a whole, reports: By the study's own acknowledgment, its TCR sequencing and HLA analysis included relatively few individuals.

CDR1 is GTSNPN and CDR2 is SVGIG in the germline V gene (reference sequence). V shed 5 bases, J shed 7 bases, and the junction held 5 bases outside the gene matches. The CDR3 has 13 amino acids. The RNA input was about 0.5 to 1 ug, and it was reverse transcribed with random hexamers. Amplification of TCR beta CDR3 used immunoSEQ multiplex PCR across 54 Vbeta and 13 Jbeta. TCRdb used MiXCR to reprocess the immunoSEQ multiplex PCR reads, holding one entry per CDR3 protein. The sample consists of approximately 300,000 distinct CDR3 sequences, about 82% of them appearing once. Sequencing was performed on CD8+ T cells from PBMCs. This chain connects TRBV30 to TRBJ2-2, with 9 bases identical to TRBD1. This TCR was recovered from a human donor with multiple sclerosis. The chain's CDR3 is CAWSQGAVGELFF. For the CDR3, the DNA is TGTGCCTGGTCACAGGGGGCCGTCGGGGAGCTGTTTTTT.